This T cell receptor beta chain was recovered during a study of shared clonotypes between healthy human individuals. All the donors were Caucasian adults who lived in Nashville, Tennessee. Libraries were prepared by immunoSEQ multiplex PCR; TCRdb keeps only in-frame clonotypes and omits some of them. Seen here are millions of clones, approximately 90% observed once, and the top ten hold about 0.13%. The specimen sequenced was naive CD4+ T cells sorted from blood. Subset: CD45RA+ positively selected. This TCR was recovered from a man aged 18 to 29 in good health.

Here the CDR3 reads CAWGGPSGQYEQYF. In DNA, the CDR3 is TGTGCCTGGGGGGGGCCTAGCGGGCAATACGAGCAGTACTTC. The genes are TRBV30 and TRBJ2-7; 8 nucleotides align to TRBD2. Trimming took 5 bases from V and 4 from J; bases not matched to a gene: 10. The V gene's germline CDR1 is GTSNPN and CDR2 SVGIG (reference sequence). The CDR3 runs to 14 residues.